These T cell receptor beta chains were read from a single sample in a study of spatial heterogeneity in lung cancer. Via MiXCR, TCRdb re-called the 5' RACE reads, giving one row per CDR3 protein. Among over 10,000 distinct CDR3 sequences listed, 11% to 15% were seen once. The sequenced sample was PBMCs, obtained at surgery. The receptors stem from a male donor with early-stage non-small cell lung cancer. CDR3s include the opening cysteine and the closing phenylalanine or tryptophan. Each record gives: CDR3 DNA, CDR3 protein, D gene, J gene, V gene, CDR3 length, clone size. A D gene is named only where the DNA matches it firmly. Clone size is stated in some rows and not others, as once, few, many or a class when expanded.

cdr3_nt: TGTGCCAGCAGTTTCCTATCCGGGACTAGCGGGGGCTCCCAGAAGACATCCTACAATGAGCAGTTCTTC
cdr3_aa: CASSFLSGTSGGSQKTSYNEQFF
d_call: TRBD2
j_call: TRBJ2-1
v_call: TRBV6-2/TRBV6-3
cdr3_length: 23
clone_size: .

cdr3_nt: TGCAGTGCCCCCCTGCGGGGGGGCACAGATACGCAGTATTTT
cdr3_aa: CSAPLRGGTDTQYF
d_call: TRBD2
j_call: TRBJ2-3
v_call: TRBV20-1
cdr3_length: 14
clone_size: .

cdr3_nt: TGTGCCAGCAGTTATCTAGCGGGGGCTCCCTACGAGCAGTACTTC
cdr3_aa: CASSYLAGAPYEQYF
d_call: TRBD2
j_call: TRBJ2-7
v_call: TRBV27
cdr3_length: 15
clone_size: few

cdr3_nt: TGTGCCAGCAGAAGCGGACACGAGAGCAATCAGCCCCAGCATTTT
cdr3_aa: CASRSGHESNQPQHF
d_call: .
j_call: TRBJ1-5
v_call: TRBV12-3/TRBV12-4
cdr3_length: 15
clone_size: few

cdr3_nt: TGCGCCAGCAGCTTGGAGTCAGATACGCAGTATTTT
cdr3_aa: CASSLESDTQYF
d_call: .
j_call: TRBJ2-3
v_call: TRBV5-1
cdr3_length: 12
clone_size: few

cdr3_nt: TGCGCCAGCAGCCAAGCCCAAGCGGGCACCGGGGAGCTGTTTTTT
cdr3_aa: CASSQAQAGTGELFF
d_call: .
j_call: TRBJ2-2
v_call: TRBV4-3
cdr3_length: 15
clone_size: few

cdr3_nt: TGTGCCACCAGTGATTTTGAGGGAGATACGCAGTATTTT
cdr3_aa: CATSDFEGDTQYF
d_call: .
j_call: TRBJ2-3
v_call: TRBV24-1
cdr3_length: 13
clone_size: .

cdr3_nt: TGTGCCAGCAGTGAAAGGGAAAACATTCAGTACTTC
cdr3_aa: CASSERENIQYF
d_call: .
j_call: TRBJ2-4
v_call: TRBV2
cdr3_length: 12
clone_size: .

cdr3_nt: TGTGCCAGCAGCCAACCAGGGAACACTGAAGCTTTCTTT
cdr3_aa: CASSQPGNTEAFF
d_call: .
j_call: TRBJ1-1
v_call: TRBV3-1
cdr3_length: 13
clone_size: medium-sized

cdr3_nt: TGTGCCAGCAGCCGGACTAGCGGGGGGCTCTACCCGGGGACCCAGTACTTC
cdr3_aa: CASSRTSGGLYPGTQYF
d_call: TRBD2
j_call: TRBJ2-5
v_call: TRBV12-3/TRBV12-4
cdr3_length: 17
clone_size: many

cdr3_nt: TGTGCCAGCAGCCTATCGACTAAATACAATGAGCAGTTCTTC
cdr3_aa: CASSLSTKYNEQFF
d_call: .
j_call: TRBJ2-1
v_call: TRBV7-7
cdr3_length: 14
clone_size: many

cdr3_nt: TGTGCCAGCAGTAAAGGACAGGGGATCCTACGCAATCAGCCCCAGCATTTT
cdr3_aa: CASSKGQGILRNQPQHF
d_call: TRBD1
j_call: TRBJ1-5
v_call: TRBV6-2/TRBV6-3
cdr3_length: 17
clone_size: few

cdr3_nt: TGCGCCAGCAGCCAGAGGGACACCCTAGCCAAAAACATTCAGTACTTC
cdr3_aa: CASSQRDTLAKNIQYF
d_call: .
j_call: TRBJ2-4
v_call: TRBV4-1
cdr3_length: 16
clone_size: many

cdr3_nt: TGCGCCAGCAGCTTGGCGTTTAGGGGGCCCTATCTTGGATATGGCTACACCTTC
cdr3_aa: CASSLAFRGPYLGYGYTF
d_call: TRBD1
j_call: TRBJ1-2
v_call: TRBV5-1
cdr3_length: 18
clone_size: .

cdr3_nt: TGTGCCAGCAGCTGGGACATCAACGGGGAGCTGTTTTTT
cdr3_aa: CASSWDINGELFF
d_call: .
j_call: TRBJ2-2
v_call: TRBV5-4
cdr3_length: 13
clone_size: few

cdr3_nt: TGCGCCAGCAGCTTGGCAATGGGCGCATTTGAGACCCAGTACTTC
cdr3_aa: CASSLAMGAFETQYF
d_call: .
j_call: TRBJ2-5
v_call: TRBV5-1
cdr3_length: 15
clone_size: few

cdr3_nt: TGTGCCAGCAGTCCACTCCTCGGAGGTCGGCAGCCCCAGCATTTT
cdr3_aa: CASSPLLGGRQPQHF
d_call: .
j_call: TRBJ1-5
v_call: TRBV28
cdr3_length: 15
clone_size: .

cdr3_nt: TGTGCCAGCAGCCAAGATAGAGGGGTAGTCGTGTTAACGCAGTATTTT
cdr3_aa: CASSQDRGVVVLTQYF
d_call: .
j_call: TRBJ2-3
v_call: TRBV4-2
cdr3_length: 16
clone_size: few

cdr3_nt: TGCGCCAGCAGCTTTGGGACTAGCGGTCAAGAGACCCAGTACTTC
cdr3_aa: CASSFGTSGQETQYF
d_call: TRBD2
j_call: TRBJ2-5
v_call: TRBV5-1
cdr3_length: 15
clone_size: .

cdr3_nt: TGTGCCAGCAGCCCTGGCTGGGATCAGCCCCAGCATTTT
cdr3_aa: CASSPGWDQPQHF
d_call: .
j_call: TRBJ1-5
v_call: TRBV7-6
cdr3_length: 13
clone_size: many

cdr3_nt: TGTGCCAGCAGTTTAGGCGGGACCGATAATCAGCCCCAGCATTTT
cdr3_aa: CASSLGGTDNQPQHF
d_call: .
j_call: TRBJ1-5
v_call: TRBV28
cdr3_length: 15
clone_size: many

cdr3_nt: TGTGCCAGCAGCCCGCAGGGGGTAACCGCCGGGGAGCTGTTTTTT
cdr3_aa: CASSPQGVTAGELFF
d_call: TRBD1
j_call: TRBJ2-2
v_call: TRBV7-6
cdr3_length: 15
clone_size: many

cdr3_nt: TGTGCCAGCAGCTTAGGATTGGACAGGGGCCTCTACAATGAGCAGTTCTTC
cdr3_aa: CASSLGLDRGLYNEQFF
d_call: TRBD1
j_call: TRBJ2-1
v_call: TRBV7-7
cdr3_length: 17
clone_size: .

cdr3_nt: TGTGCCAGCAGCTCAGACAATCAGCCCCAGCATTTT
cdr3_aa: CASSSDNQPQHF
d_call: .
j_call: TRBJ1-5
v_call: TRBV7-9
cdr3_length: 12
clone_size: few

cdr3_nt: TGCAGCGTCAAGGAGGTTAACTATGGCTACACCTTC
cdr3_aa: CSVKEVNYGYTF
d_call: .
j_call: TRBJ1-2
v_call: TRBV29-1
cdr3_length: 12
clone_size: few

cdr3_nt: TGTGCCAGCAGCCAAGATCGGGGGGGCGCAGATACGCAGTATTTT
cdr3_aa: CASSQDRGGADTQYF
d_call: TRBD2
j_call: TRBJ2-3
v_call: TRBV4-2
cdr3_length: 15
clone_size: few

cdr3_nt: TGTGCCAGCAGCCCATGGGACAGGGGTTACGAGCAGTACTTC
cdr3_aa: CASSPWDRGYEQYF
d_call: TRBD1
j_call: TRBJ2-7
v_call: TRBV9
cdr3_length: 14
clone_size: few

cdr3_nt: TGCAGTGCTAGAGGACTGAGCAATCAGCCCCAGCATTTT
cdr3_aa: CSARGLSNQPQHF
d_call: .
j_call: TRBJ1-5
v_call: TRBV20-1
cdr3_length: 13
clone_size: .

cdr3_nt: TGTGCCAGCAGCGTCGGCGGGAGCAATCAGCCCCAGCATTTT
cdr3_aa: CASSVGGSNQPQHF
d_call: .
j_call: TRBJ1-5
v_call: TRBV9
cdr3_length: 14
clone_size: many

cdr3_nt: TGTGCCAGCAGCACACAGGGGGCGCTAAGGAATGAGCAGTTCTTC
cdr3_aa: CASSTQGALRNEQFF
d_call: TRBD1
j_call: TRBJ2-1
v_call: TRBV7-6
cdr3_length: 15
clone_size: many

cdr3_nt: TGTGCCAGCAGTGAAGACAGGGGAGAGACTGAAGCTTTCTTT
cdr3_aa: CASSEDRGETEAFF
d_call: TRBD1
j_call: TRBJ1-1
v_call: TRBV6-1
cdr3_length: 14
clone_size: many

cdr3_nt: TGTGCCAGCAGTTTCCGGGATCCTGACTCACCCCTCCACTTT
cdr3_aa: CASSFRDPDSPLHF
d_call: .
j_call: TRBJ1-6
v_call: TRBV7-2
cdr3_length: 14
clone_size: .

cdr3_nt: TGTGCCCACGGCAAATGGGCAGACCCCCTTGAGACCCAGTACTTC
cdr3_aa: CAHGKWADPLETQYF
d_call: .
j_call: TRBJ2-5
v_call: TRBV7-8
cdr3_length: 15
clone_size: many

cdr3_nt: TGTGCCAGCAGCTTGGTACCGGTGGAGACCCAGTACTTC
cdr3_aa: CASSLVPVETQYF
d_call: .
j_call: TRBJ2-5
v_call: TRBV5-4
cdr3_length: 13
clone_size: few

cdr3_nt: TGTGCCAGTAGTTTCCTTTCGACAGGGACCTATGGCTACACCTTC
cdr3_aa: CASSFLSTGTYGYTF
d_call: TRBD1
j_call: TRBJ1-2
v_call: TRBV19
cdr3_length: 15
clone_size: few

cdr3_nt: TGTGCCAGCAGTTACGACCCCCGGACTAGCGGAACCTACGAGCAGTACTTC
cdr3_aa: CASSYDPRTSGTYEQYF
d_call: TRBD2
j_call: TRBJ2-7
v_call: TRBV6-5
cdr3_length: 17
clone_size: few

cdr3_nt: TGTGCCAGCAGCCCTGGGGGCCTGTCATGGCAGCATTTT
cdr3_aa: CASSPGGLSWQHF
d_call: .
j_call: TRBJ1-5
v_call: TRBV7-2
cdr3_length: 13
clone_size: .

cdr3_nt: TGCAGTGCTTGGACAGGGGGCGGGCAGCCCCAGCATTTT
cdr3_aa: CSAWTGGGQPQHF
d_call: TRBD1
j_call: TRBJ1-5
v_call: TRBV20-1
cdr3_length: 13
clone_size: many

cdr3_nt: TGTACCAGCAGTTTTCACCCATTGGATACGCAGTATTTT
cdr3_aa: CTSSFHPLDTQYF
d_call: .
j_call: TRBJ2-3
v_call: TRBV6-2/TRBV6-3
cdr3_length: 13
clone_size: .

cdr3_nt: TGTGCCAGCAGCTTAGCGGGCAGGGCAGCCGAGCAGTACTTC
cdr3_aa: CASSLAGRAAEQYF
d_call: .
j_call: TRBJ2-7
v_call: TRBV7-9
cdr3_length: 14
clone_size: few

cdr3_nt: TGTGCCAGCAGTACCGGGACAGGGTTCGACTACGAGCAGTACTTC
cdr3_aa: CASSTGTGFDYEQYF
d_call: TRBD1
j_call: TRBJ2-7
v_call: TRBV6-2/TRBV6-3
cdr3_length: 15
clone_size: many

cdr3_nt: TGCGCCAGCAGCCAAGAACCGGGACTAGTATACGAGCAGTACTTC
cdr3_aa: CASSQEPGLVYEQYF
d_call: TRBD2
j_call: TRBJ2-7
v_call: TRBV4-1
cdr3_length: 15
clone_size: few

cdr3_nt: TGTGCCAGCAGCCCATCTAGTTCAGCCGAGCAGTTCTTC
cdr3_aa: CASSPSSSAEQFF
d_call: .
j_call: TRBJ2-1
v_call: TRBV3-1
cdr3_length: 13
clone_size: few